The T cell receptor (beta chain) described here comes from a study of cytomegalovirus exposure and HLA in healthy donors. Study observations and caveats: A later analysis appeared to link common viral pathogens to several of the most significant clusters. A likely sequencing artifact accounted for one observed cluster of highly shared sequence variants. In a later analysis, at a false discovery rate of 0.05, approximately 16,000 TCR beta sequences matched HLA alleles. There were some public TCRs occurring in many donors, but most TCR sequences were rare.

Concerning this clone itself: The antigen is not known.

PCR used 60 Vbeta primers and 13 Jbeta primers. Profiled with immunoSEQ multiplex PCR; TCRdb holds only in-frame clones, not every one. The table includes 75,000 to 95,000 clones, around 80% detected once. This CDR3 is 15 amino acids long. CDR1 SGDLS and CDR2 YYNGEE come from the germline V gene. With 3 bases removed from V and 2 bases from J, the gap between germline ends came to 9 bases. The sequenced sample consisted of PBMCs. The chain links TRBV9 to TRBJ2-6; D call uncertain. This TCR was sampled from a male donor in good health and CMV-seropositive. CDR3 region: CASSAASAGANVLTF. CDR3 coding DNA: TGTGCCAGCAGCGCGGCGAGCGCTGGGGCCAACGTCCTGACTTTC.